These 10 T cell receptor beta chains were sequenced from one sample in a study of shared clonotypes between healthy human individuals. The method was immunoSEQ multiplex PCR; TCRdb's version includes in-frame clones alone and lacks a portion of them. In the table there are about 2.1 million clones, 90% to 95% of which are singletons. CD45RO-negative CD8 cells positively selected for CCR7 made up the naive population, which excluded terminally differentiated effector memory CD45RA+ cells. The sample taken for sequencing was naive CD8+ T cells from PBMCs. The receptors were gathered from a young man in good health. Some clones in this sample may be carry-over from other donors' samples.

Worth noting for this clone: At one end the junction does not follow the germline gene, possibly because of a read error. The chain carries TRBV27 and TRBJ2-7; tentative D call: TRBD1 (6 bases). The CDR3 covers 9 residues. Germline CDR1 MNHEY, CDR2 SMNVEV (reference sequence). The DNA for the CDR3 is TGCCAACGACAGGACGAGCAGTACTTC. Amino acids: CQRQDEQYF.

The chain recombines TRBV6-1 with TRBJ1-1, with D possibly being TRBD1 (5 bases). In germline, CDR1 is MNHNS, CDR2 SASEGT. The CDR3 is 12 residues long. V was trimmed by 8 bases and J by 12 bases, leaving 19 bases between them. CDR3 in DNA: TGTGCCAGCGAGAGTGGCACCGGGGGGACTTTCTTT. It specifies CASESGTGGTFF.

The chain combines TRBV14 with TRBJ1-2; TRBD1 agrees at 10 bases. In germline, CDR1 is SGHDN, CDR2 FVKESK. CDR3 size: 14 residues. V gave up 2 bases and J gave up 4 bases; unmatched junction bases: 1. CDR3 DNA sequence: TGTGCCAGCAGCCAACGGACAGGGGGCTATGGCTACACCTTC. It encodes CASSQRTGGYGYTF.

The chain is built from TRBV28 and TRBJ2-1; 9 nucleotides line up with TRBD1. The CDR3 consists of 15 residues. Germline lookup yields CDR1 MDHEN and CDR2 SYDVKM. The ends lost 6 bases at V and 6 bases at J; junction bases unmatched: 9. CDR3 DNA: TGTGCCAGCAGGGACCTGGGACAGGGACGCAATGAGCAGTTCTTC. Encoded protein: CASRDLGQGRNEQFF. The full variable domain, its missing parts supplied by reference TRBV28 and TRBJ2-1, is DVKVTQSSRYLVKRTGEKVFLECVQDMDHENMFWYRQDPGLGLRLIYFSYDVKMKEKGDIPEGYSVSREKKERFSLILESASTNQTSMYLCASRDLGQGRNEQFFGPGTRLTVL.

The CDR3: CASSAQTGKVNEQFF. In DNA, the CDR3 is TGCGCCAGCAGCGCCCAGACAGGGAAGGTCAATGAGCAGTTCTTC. This sequence joins TRBV5-1 and TRBJ2-1, with 7 bases matching TRBD1. CDR3 size: 15 residues. V trimming: 4 bases; J trimming: 6 bases; junction bases outside the gene matches: 10. Germline V gene lookup returns CDR1 SGHRS and CDR2 YFSETQ.

The V gene is TRBV7-2, the J gene TRBJ2-1, with D maybe TRBD1 (5 bases). This CDR3 comprises 15 residues. The ends were cut back, 1 base at V and 3 bases at J, with 10 bases in the middle. CDR1 and CDR2 (germline): SGHTA, FQGNSA. CDR3 bases: TGTGCCAGCAGCTTAGTCGCAGGGTACTACAATGAGCAGTTCTTC. Translating gives CASSLVAGYYNEQFF.

This chain links TRBV7-9 with TRBJ1-4; 8 bases align to TRBD1. The CDR3 contains 19 residues. Per the germline V gene, CDR1 is SEHNR and CDR2 is FQNEAQ (reference sequence). V lost 5 bases and J lost 8; bases outside the gene matches: 22. The CDR3 DNA reads as TGTGCCAGCAGCACCCAAATTCGAATACTTACGGACAGGGAAGAAAAACTGTTTTTT. Translating it yields CASSTQIRILTDREEKLFF.

The CDR3 sequence: CASSLAPATANYGYTF. The CDR3 DNA sequence: TGTGCCAGCAGCTTAGCGCCCGCGACAGCTAACTATGGCTACACCTTC. The V call is TRBV7-9, the J call TRBJ1-2; D possibly corresponds to TRBD1 (5 bases). This CDR3 comprises 16 residues. The germline V gene has CDR1 SEHNR and CDR2 FQNEAQ (reference sequence). Trimming left V 0 bases short and J 0 bases short, with 11 bases between.

CDR3 in amino acids: CASSQDHGYASYEQYF. The CDR3 region has the DNA TGCGCCAGCAGCCAAGACCACGGGTATGCGTCCTACGAGCAGTACTTC. The chain couples TRBV4-1 to TRBJ2-7; no reliable D call. The V gene's germline CDR1 is MGHRA and CDR2 YSYEKL. This CDR3 is built from 16 residues. V was trimmed by 0 bases and J by 1 base, leaving 13 bases between them.

V is TRBV7-9 and J is TRBJ1-2; 9 nucleotides line up with TRBD1. Looked up from germline, CDR1 is SEHNR and CDR2 is FQNEAQ (reference sequence). CDR3 length: 19 amino acids. J was trimmed by 2 bases and V by 4 bases; bases with no gene match: 17. The CDR3 DNA follows: TGTGCCAGCAGCTGGTATGAACTCGGGACAGGGTACTTGAACTATGGCTACACCTTC. Translation: CASSWYELGTGYLNYGYTF.